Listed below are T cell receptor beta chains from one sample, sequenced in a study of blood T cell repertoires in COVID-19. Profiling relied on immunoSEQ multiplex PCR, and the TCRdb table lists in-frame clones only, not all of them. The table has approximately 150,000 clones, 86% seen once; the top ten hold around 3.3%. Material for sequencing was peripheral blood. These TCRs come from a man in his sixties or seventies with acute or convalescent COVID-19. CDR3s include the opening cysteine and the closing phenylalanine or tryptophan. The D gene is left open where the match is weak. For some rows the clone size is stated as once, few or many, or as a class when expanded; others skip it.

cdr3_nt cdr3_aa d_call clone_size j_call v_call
TGCGCCAGCAGCTCCGGGACACTGAACACCGGGGAGCTGTTTTTT CASSSGTLNTGELFF NA NA TRBJ2-2 TRBV5-1
TGCGCCAGCAGCTCCCGGGAGGGGGGGTACGAGCAGTACTTC CASSSREGGYEQYF TRBD2 NA TRBJ2-7 TRBV5-1
TGTGCCAGCAGCCCGACAGGCTTAGCCTACGAGCAGTACTTC CASSPTGLAYEQYF NA NA TRBJ2-7 TRBV5-4
TGCGCCAGCAGCTGGACAGGGAGGAATGAGCAGTTCTTC CASSWTGRNEQFF TRBD1 NA TRBJ2-1 TRBV10-2
TGTGCCATCAGTGGGACAGGTCTGGACGGGGAGCTGTTTTTT CAISGTGLDGELFF TRBD1 NA TRBJ2-2 TRBV10-3
TGTGCCAGCAGCGATACAGGGGTTAGCAATCAGCCCCAGCATTTT CASSDTGVSNQPQHF TRBD1 NA TRBJ1-5 TRBV6-2/TRBV6-3
TGTGCCAGCAGTTTAAGGGGCACTGAAGCTTTCTTT CASSLRGTEAFF NA once TRBJ1-1 TRBV12-3/TRBV12-4
TGTGCCAGCAGCTCCTCTTTCGGGTCCGGGAGGAATTCATACGAGCAGTACTTC CASSSSFGSGRNSYEQYF TRBD2 NA TRBJ2-7 TRBV7-6
TGTGCCAGTAGTAGCGGACAGGTACGGCTCTATGGCTACACCTTC CASSSGQVRLYGYTF TRBD1 NA TRBJ1-2 TRBV19
TGTGCCAGTGGGACTCCCGCCACCTACGAGCAGTACTTC CASGTPATYEQYF NA NA TRBJ2-7 TRBV28
TGTGCCACCAGTGATTCGCCGGGGAAGGCTTTCTTT CATSDSPGKAFF NA NA TRBJ1-1 TRBV24-1
TGTGCCAGCAGTCAGACTAGCGGAATCTCCTACGAGCAGTACTTC CASSQTSGISYEQYF TRBD2 NA TRBJ2-7 TRBV4-2
TGTGCCAGCAGCTTACAGGGTTGGGAGACCCAGTACTTC CASSLQGWETQYF NA NA TRBJ2-5 TRBV5-4
TGTGCCAGCAGTTTAAGGTCGGGGAACACCGGGGAGCTGTTTTTT CASSLRSGNTGELFF NA NA TRBJ2-2 TRBV28
TGTGCCAGTAGTTTCCTGGACAGGGGATTATTAGCGGGAGACTCCAAAAACATTCAGTACTTC CASSFLDRGLLAGDSKNIQYF NA once TRBJ2-4 TRBV19
TGTGCCTGGAGTATAGATTCAGGGTACAATCAGCCCCAGCATTTT CAWSIDSGYNQPQHF NA NA TRBJ1-5 TRBV30
TGTGCCAGCAGCTTAATAGCGGGAAGCACAGATACGCAGTATTTT CASSLIAGSTDTQYF TRBD2 NA TRBJ2-3 TRBV7-2
TGTGCCACCAGCAGAGACCAGGGCCCTAATTCACCCCTCCACTTT CATSRDQGPNSPLHF NA few TRBJ1-6 TRBV15
TGTGCCAGCAGTCCTCGGACAGGGAGTATCATATATTTT CASSPRTGSIIYF TRBD1 NA TRBJ1-3 TRBV27
TGTGCCAGCAGCTTACAGGGGTCCTACAATGAGCAGTTCTTC CASSLQGSYNEQFF NA NA TRBJ2-1 TRBV7-2
TGTGCCAGCAGCTTAGATGTAGACAGCACCGGGGAGCTGTTTTTT CASSLDVDSTGELFF NA NA TRBJ2-2 TRBV7-9
TGTGCCAGTAGTATGAGCTTACCCGTATCTGGGGCCAACGTCCTGACTTTC CASSMSLPVSGANVLTF NA NA TRBJ2-6 TRBV19
TGTGCCAGCAGCGTAGCCGACTATGGCGTTGGCAGGTCCACAGATACGCAGTATTTT CASSVADYGVGRSTDTQYF NA NA TRBJ2-3 TRBV9
TGTGCCAGCAAACCGGGACAGGGCTACGAGCAGTACTTC CASKPGQGYEQYF TRBD1 few TRBJ2-7 TRBV12-3/TRBV12-4
TGCAGCGTTGTGGGGCTCCCCTCTGGGGCCAACGTCCTGACTTTC CSVVGLPSGANVLTF NA NA TRBJ2-6 TRBV29-1
TGTGCCAGCAGTGACGTAGGGGGTTCACCCCTCCACTTT CASSDVGGSPLHF NA NA TRBJ1-6 TRBV25-1
TGTGCCAGCAGCTTAACTAGCGGATTCTACAATGAGCAGTTCTTC CASSLTSGFYNEQFF TRBD2 few TRBJ2-1 TRBV7-2
TGTGCCAGCAGCTTAACCGGGACAGGGGCAAACTATGGCTACACCTTC CASSLTGTGANYGYTF TRBD1 NA TRBJ1-2 TRBV7-9
TGTGCCTGGAGTGTATCGCACTTCAAAACAGATACGCAGTATTTT CAWSVSHFKTDTQYF NA NA TRBJ2-3 TRBV30
TGTGCCATCAGCGAGGGGAGACTAGCGGGATGGGCAGATACGCAGTATTTT CAISEGRLAGWADTQYF TRBD2 NA TRBJ2-3 TRBV10-3
TGTGCCAGCAAGGTAGAGACAGGGTCCTACAATGAGCAGTTCTTC CASKVETGSYNEQFF TRBD1 NA TRBJ2-1 TRBV27
TGTGCCAGCAGCTTAAGGAGTAAGGGGGGGCGAACCTACAATGAGCAGTTCTTC CASSLRSKGGRTYNEQFF NA NA TRBJ2-1 TRBV7-2
TGTGCCACCAGTGATCCCACTTTAGCGTGGAGTGAGCAGTTCTTC CATSDPTLAWSEQFF NA NA TRBJ2-1 TRBV24-1
TGCGCCAGCAGCGAAGCGGGAAGGGTAGAGACCCAGTACTTC CASSEAGRVETQYF TRBD2 NA TRBJ2-5 TRBV5-1
TGTGCCAGCAGTCACGGACTAGCGGGAGGTGAAGTGAGTGATGAGCAGTTCTTC CASSHGLAGGEVSDEQFF TRBD2 NA TRBJ2-1 TRBV2
TGTGCCAGCAGCCCCACTATAGCGGGAGAAAGAAATGAGCAGTTCTTC CASSPTIAGERNEQFF TRBD2 NA TRBJ2-1 TRBV7-8
TGTGCCAGCAGTCCTTGGACAGATAGCAATCAGCCCCAGCATTTT CASSPWTDSNQPQHF NA NA TRBJ1-5 TRBV28
TGTGCCAGCAGTTCAGGGGGCGCGGACATTCAGTACTTC CASSSGGADIQYF TRBD1 NA TRBJ2-4 TRBV12-3/TRBV12-4
TGTGCCAGCAGCGTAGCGGCACAGGGATACGAGCAGTACTTC CASSVAAQGYEQYF NA NA TRBJ2-7 TRBV9
TGTGCCAGCAGCACACGTACCGGACAGGCGGGAGGCTACACCTTC CASSTRTGQAGGYTF TRBD1 NA TRBJ1-2 TRBV27
TGTGCCAGCAGCTACTATCAGGGGGCCCTAGGAAATCAGCCCCAGCATTTT CASSYYQGALGNQPQHF TRBD1 once TRBJ1-5 TRBV6-2/TRBV6-3
TGTGCCAGTAGCCGGACAGGGCACTACGAGCAGTACTTC CASSRTGHYEQYF TRBD1 NA TRBJ2-7 TRBV19
TGTGCCAGCAGCCAAGGGAGGACAGGGGTCGAGCAGTACTTC CASSQGRTGVEQYF TRBD1 NA TRBJ2-7 TRBV3-1/TRBV3-2
TGTGCCAGCAGCTTAGAGGCAGGCCCACGGCCCCAGCATTTT CASSLEAGPRPQHF NA NA TRBJ1-5 TRBV7-2
TGCGCCAGCAGCTTGGAGGGGTATAGCAATCAGCCCCAGCATTTT CASSLEGYSNQPQHF NA NA TRBJ1-5 TRBV5-1
TGTGCCAGCAGCTTGGAGCAGCTAGTGCCTAGCACAGATACGCAGTATTTT CASSLEQLVPSTDTQYF NA NA TRBJ2-3 TRBV5-4
TGTGCCAGCAGCAATCCAGGGGGGCCAGCGAACACTGAAGCTTTCTTT CASSNPGGPANTEAFF NA NA TRBJ1-1 TRBV21-1
TGTGCCAGCAGTTTAGCCAGGGGGCGGGGTGGGGCCAACGTCCTGACTTTC CASSLARGRGGANVLTF TRBD1 NA TRBJ2-6 TRBV28
TGTGCCAGCAGCGTGGACTGGAACACTGAAGCTTTCTTT CASSVDWNTEAFF NA once TRBJ1-1 TRBV13
TGTGCCAGCAGTTTTCCTAAAACAGGGGAAGATACGCAGTATTTT CASSFPKTGEDTQYF TRBD1 NA TRBJ2-3 TRBV28
TGTGCCTGGACGGGAGGGACAGCAGGCTACGAGCAGTACTTC CAWTGGTAGYEQYF NA NA TRBJ2-7 TRBV30
TGTGCCACCAGAGGACAGGGAACGGGCGGGGAGCTGTTTTTT CATRGQGTGGELFF TRBD1 NA TRBJ2-2 TRBV24-1
TGTGCCAGCAGCTTAGGCGGGGGTAGGGAGACCCAGTACTTC CASSLGGGRETQYF TRBD2 NA TRBJ2-5 TRBV7-2
TGTGCCAGCAGCCCTACGACAGGGGCCTCCTACGAGCAGTACTTC CASSPTTGASYEQYF TRBD1 many TRBJ2-7 TRBV7-9
TGTGCCAGCAGCCAAGATCGTATAGCGGGGGCCGGTACAGATACGCAGTATTTT CASSQDRIAGAGTDTQYF TRBD2 NA TRBJ2-3 TRBV3-1/TRBV3-2
TGTGCCAGCAGCCTGACTAGCGGAAGCACAGATACGCAGTATTTT CASSLTSGSTDTQYF TRBD2 once TRBJ2-3 TRBV3-1/TRBV3-2
TGCGCCAGCAGCTTGGAACAGGGCCTCGCCTACGAGCAGTACTTC CASSLEQGLAYEQYF NA once TRBJ2-7 TRBV5-1
TGTGCCAGTAGCCGGACAGGGGTCCAAGAGACCCAGTACTTC CASSRTGVQETQYF TRBD1 NA TRBJ2-5 TRBV19
TGTGCCAGCAGCTTGGAGCTCGGGAGGATTGCCTACGAGCAGTACTTC CASSLELGRIAYEQYF TRBD2 NA TRBJ2-7 TRBV5-6